The 22 T cell receptor beta chains given below trace back to one sample, sequenced in a study of cytomegalovirus exposure and HLA in healthy donors (dated by TCRdb to between 2016 and 2019). The protocol used for the library was the immunoSEQ multiplex PCR assay. The multiplex PCR relied on a mix of 60 forward primers for TCR Vbeta segments and 13 reverse primers for TCR Jbeta segments. TCRdb mirrors the immuneACCESS table, restricted to in-frame sequences. Some clones are absent from its copies; in checked studies, under half trace to an unresolved V gene, and the reason for the others is unknown. Across this sample there are under 200,000 clones, with roughly 80% seen only once. The biggest ten clones account for about 0.89% of the sample. Sequencing was done on a sample of PBMCs. These receptors were taken from a girl between 2 and 10 years old in good health and CMV-seropositive.

This clone was counted once. The CDR3 spells CAISSGLAGEGEQFF. DNA for the CDR3: TGTGCCATCAGTTCGGGACTAGCGGGAGAGGGTGAGCAGTTCTTC. The chain carries TRBV10-3 and TRBJ2-1; 14 positions match TRBD2. The V segment lost 5 bases and the J segment 9 bases; nucleotides outside the gene matches: 6. The CDR3 runs 15 residues. Germline V lookup: CDR1 ENHRY, CDR2 SYGVKD.

This sequence joins TRBV28 and TRBJ2-7; 11 positions match TRBD2. CDR3 length: 15 amino acids. Germline lookup yields CDR1 MDHEN and CDR2 SYDVKM. After removal of 5 bases from V and 4 bases from J, the junction contained 7 bases not matched to a gene. CDR3 protein: CASSPTSGIRYEQYF. The CDR3 DNA reads as TGTGCCAGCAGTCCGACTAGCGGGATAAGGTACGAGCAGTACTTC.

The chain uses TRBV7-9 and TRBJ1-4, with D perhaps matching TRBD1 (5 bases). The germline V gene has CDR1 SEHNR and CDR2 FQNEAQ (reference sequence). V lost 5 bases to trimming and J lost 1 base, with 17 bases between them. The CDR3 runs 17 residues. The CDR3, as DNA: TGTGCCAGCAGCGCCAGCGGGGGGGGATTAACTAATGAAAAACTGTTTTTT. As protein: CASSASGGGLTNEKLFF.

The gene calls are TRBV5-1 and TRBJ2-7; the match to TRBD2 covers 9 bases. After removal of 0 bases from V and 1 base from J, the junction contained 5 bases not matched to a gene. The CDR3 totals 16 residues. Germline V lookup: CDR1 SGHRS, CDR2 YFSETQ. CDR3 protein: CASSLAAGGGSYEQYF. The CDR3 DNA follows: TGCGCCAGCAGCTTGGCCGCGGGGGGGGGATCCTACGAGCAGTACTTC.

The chain joins TRBV9 to TRBJ1-2, with TRBD1 matching over 8 bases. The CDR3 is 15 residues long. Germline V CDR1 and CDR2: SGDLS, YYNGEE. V lost 3 bases, J lost 2 bases, and 6 bases stayed unmatched. The CDR3 DNA follows: TGTGCCAGCAGCGCCGCAGGACAGGGAAACTATGGCTACACCTTC. Residues: CASSAAGQGNYGYTF.

The J gene is TRBJ1-5, the V gene TRBV27; a possible D gene is TRBD1 (5 bases). The V and J ends lost 4 bases and 7 bases respectively, with 8 bases between them. This CDR3 has 12 residues. Germline V gene data show CDR1 as MNHEY and CDR2 as SMNVEV (reference sequence). For the CDR3, the DNA is TGTGCCAGCAGTTGGTGGGGCCAGCCCCAGCATTTT. Its protein is CASSWWGQPQHF.

The chain is built from TRBV28 and TRBJ1-4; 7 bases align to TRBD1. This CDR3 has 16 residues. Germline loops: CDR1 MDHEN, CDR2 SYDVKM. Losses at the gene ends were 0 bases for V and 4 bases for J; bases not matched to a gene: 5. This chain's CDR3 is CASSLWGQSLNEKLFF. CDR3 DNA: TGTGCCAGCAGTTTATGGGGACAGAGCCTTAATGAAAAACTGTTTTTT.

The rearrangement uses TRBV5-6 and TRBJ2-3, with D perhaps matching TRBD2 (5 bases). Germline lookup yields CDR1 SGHDT and CDR2 YYEEEE. The CDR3 totals 14 residues. Trimming took off 0 bases at V and 0 bases at J, with 5 bases between the two ends. CDR3 in DNA: TGTGCCAGCAGCTTGGGGACTAGCACAGATACGCAGTATTTT. It translates to CASSLGTSTDTQYF.

The chain has TRBV18 and TRBJ1-1; TRBD1 agrees at 7 bases. Trimming cost V 2 bases and J 8 bases; bases outside gene matches: 5. Looked up from germline, CDR1 is KGHSH and CDR2 is LQKENI. This CDR3 is 13 amino acids long. The CDR3 region is CASSPDRDSEAFF. The DNA of the CDR3 is TGTGCCAGCTCACCAGACCGGGACAGCGAAGCTTTCTTT.

The chain recombines TRBV6-6 with TRBJ2-2; 9 bases match TRBD1. The J call may not be correct, given that the DNA end is closer to TRBJ1-3. The CDR3 contains 16 residues. In germline, CDR1 is MNHNY, CDR2 SVGAGI (reference sequence). CDR3 region: CASSPRQGVSGNTIYF. CDR3 DNA: TGTGCCAGCAGTCCCCGACAGGGGGTCTCTGGAAACACCATATATTTT.

The chain joins TRBV11-2 to TRBJ1-2; D gene ambiguous. The CDR3 consists of 15 residues. V lost 2 bases and J 4 bases, leaving 14 bases between the germline ends. Germline lookup yields CDR1 SGHAT and CDR2 FQNNGV. This CDR3 reads CASSLNPGSTYGYTF. The CDR3, as DNA: TGTGCCAGCAGCTTAAACCCGGGATCTACCTATGGCTACACCTTC.

The chain combines TRBV6-1 with TRBJ2-5; perhaps TRBD2 as D (5 bases). The CDR3 has 13 residues. The germline V gene has CDR1 MNHNS and CDR2 SASEGT. The V gene lost 3 bases and the J gene lost 4 bases, with 9 bases spanning the gap. DNA for the CDR3: TGTGCCAGCAGTGAGGAAAGCGGAGAGACCCAGTACTTC. Translated, it gives CASSEESGETQYF.

This clone came up once. The chain combines TRBV5-1 with TRBJ2-1, with TRBD2 as a possible D gene (6 bases). Trimming stripped 7 bases from V and 9 bases from J, with 14 bases between. The germline CDR1 and CDR2 sequences are SGHRS and YFSETQ. CDR3 size: 12 residues. CDR3 nucleotide sequence: TGCGCCAGCGGACCGGAGGAGGGTGAGCAGTTCTTC. It is translated as CASGPEEGEQFF.

V usage is TRBV7-2 and J usage is TRBJ2-2, with 12 bases aligning to TRBD2. The germline CDR1 and CDR2 sequences are SGHTA and FQGNSA. V shed 5 bases and J 1 base; nucleotides not matched to a gene: 8. The CDR3 length is 18 residues. The DNA for the CDR3 is TGTGCCAGCAGCCTGACCTCGACTAGCGGGAGGAACACCGGGGAGCTGTTTTTT. Encoded protein: CASSLTSTSGRNTGELFF. Looking up the rest from reference TRBV7-2 and TRBJ2-2 gives the full variable domain: GAGVSQSPSNKVTEKGKDVELRCDPISGHTALYWYRQSLGQGLEFLIYFQGNSAPDKSGLPSDRFSAERTGGSVSTLTIQRTQQEDSAVYLCASSLTSTSGRNTGELFFGEGSRLTVL.

V and J are TRBV19 and TRBJ1-5, with 7 bases lining up with TRBD1. V was clipped by 5 bases and J by 3 bases; unmatched bases: 7. The CDR3 runs to 15 residues. Germline loops: CDR1 LNHDA, CDR2 SQIVND (reference sequence). The DNA of the CDR3 is TGTGCCAGTAGTTCCGCGACAGGGATCAATCAGCCCCAGCATTTT. Translation gives CASSSATGINQPQHF.

The genes are TRBV27 and TRBJ1-2; 11 bases fit TRBD1. V dropped 6 bases and J dropped 8; count of bases not matched to a gene: 8. This CDR3 contains 14 residues. Germline V lookup: CDR1 MNHEY, CDR2 SMNVEV (reference sequence). CDR3 residues: CASRLGQGAEGYTF. Written as DNA, the CDR3 is TGTGCCAGCAGGCTAGGACAGGGGGCTGAGGGCTACACCTTC.

This clone has only one observation. The CDR3 protein is CASCDRSTDTQYF. The CDR3 nucleotides are TGTGCCAGCTGCGACAGGAGCACAGATACGCAGTATTTT. J is TRBJ2-3 and V is TRBV27, with D tentatively TRBD1 (6 bases). The V end lost 8 bases, the J end lost 0 bases, and 9 bases lay between the germline ends. Germline CDR1 MNHEY, CDR2 SMNVEV (reference sequence). This CDR3 spans 13 amino acids.

The rearrangement joins TRBV5-1 to TRBJ1-2; the D gene is possibly TRBD1 (5 bases). Germline V gives CDR1 SGHRS, CDR2 YFSETQ. The V and J ends lost 0 bases and 8 bases respectively, with 11 bases between them. This CDR3 region has 13 residues. CDR3 in amino acids: CASSLGGGFGYTF. The CDR3 DNA follows: TGCGCCAGCAGCTTGGGGGGGGGTTTCGGCTACACCTTC.

J is TRBJ2-1 and V is TRBV29-1, with 11 bases matching TRBD2. J gave up 4 bases and V 6 bases, and 5 bases lay outside the gene matches. CDR3 size: 14 residues. CDR1 SQVTM and CDR2 ANQGSEA come from the germline V gene. The CDR3 DNA reads as TGCAGCGTCCTACTAGCGGGGGTATACAATGAGCAGTTCTTC. This translates into CSVLLAGVYNEQFF.

This chain links TRBV7-8 with TRBJ1-3; TRBD1 is a possible D gene (5 bases). The CDR3 has 19 residues. V lost 5 bases, J lost 1 base, and 24 bases lay in between. The germline V gene has CDR1 SGHVS and CDR2 FQNEAQ. CDR3 region: CASSRKEGTGILSGNTIYF. The CDR3 DNA reads TGTGCCAGCAGCCGGAAAGAGGGGACTGGTATTTTGTCTGGAAACACCATATATTTT.

This chain connects TRBV30 to TRBJ2-7, with 9 bases matching TRBD1. The junction had 7 bases not matched to a gene; V was cut back by 2 bases and J by 5 bases. Per the germline V gene, CDR1 is GTSNPN and CDR2 is SVGIG (reference sequence). This CDR3 has 14 residues. CDR3 DNA sequence: TGTGCCTGGAGTAGGGACAGGGCGAAAGACGAGCAGTACTTC. Its protein is CAWSRDRAKDEQYF.

The chain combines TRBV2 with TRBJ2-1, with D maybe TRBD2 (6 bases). The CDR3 has 15 amino acids. Germline V CDR1 and CDR2: SNHLY, FYNNEI. V shed 5 bases and J shed 5 bases, with 16 bases lying between them. CDR3 nucleotide sequence: TGTGCCAGCAGTAGGGTTGATGGAGGGAACAATGAGCAGTTCTTC. Encoded protein: CASSRVDGGNNEQFF.